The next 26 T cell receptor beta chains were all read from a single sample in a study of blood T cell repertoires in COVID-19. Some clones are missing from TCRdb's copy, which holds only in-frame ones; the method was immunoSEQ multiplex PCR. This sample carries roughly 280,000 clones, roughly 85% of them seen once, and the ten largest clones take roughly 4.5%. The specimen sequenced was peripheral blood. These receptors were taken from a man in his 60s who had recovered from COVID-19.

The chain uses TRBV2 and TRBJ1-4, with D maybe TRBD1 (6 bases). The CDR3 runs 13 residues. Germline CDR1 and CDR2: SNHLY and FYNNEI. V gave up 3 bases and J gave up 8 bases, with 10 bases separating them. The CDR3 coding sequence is TGTGCCAGCAGTGAGGGGGCGCGGGAAAAACTGTTTTTT. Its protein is CASSEGAREKLFF.

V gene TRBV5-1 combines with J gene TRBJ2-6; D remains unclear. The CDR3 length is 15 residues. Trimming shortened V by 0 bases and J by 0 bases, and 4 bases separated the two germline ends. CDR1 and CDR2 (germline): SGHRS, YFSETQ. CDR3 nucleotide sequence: TGCGCCAGCAGCTTGGCCCTCTCTGGGGCCAACGTCCTGACTTTC. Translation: CASSLALSGANVLTF.

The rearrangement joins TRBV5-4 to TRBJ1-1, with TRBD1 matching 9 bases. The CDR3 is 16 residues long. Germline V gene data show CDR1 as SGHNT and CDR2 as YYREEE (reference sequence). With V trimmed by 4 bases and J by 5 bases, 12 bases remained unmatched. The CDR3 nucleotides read TGTGCCAGCAGCCCCCAACCGGGACAGGGCTGGACTGAAGCTTTCTTT. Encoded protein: CASSPQPGQGWTEAFF.

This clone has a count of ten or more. The CDR3 sequence is CASSPGQAQLQSYGYTF. In DNA form, the CDR3 reads TGTGCCAGCAGTCCTGGACAGGCCCAGTTACAAAGTTATGGCTACACCTTC. The chain recombines TRBV6-6 with TRBJ1-2; 7 bases agree with TRBD1. Germline values: CDR1 MNHNY, CDR2 SVGAGI (reference sequence). The CDR3 consists of 17 residues. The junction had 17 bases not matched to a gene; V was cut back by 5 bases and J by 5 bases.

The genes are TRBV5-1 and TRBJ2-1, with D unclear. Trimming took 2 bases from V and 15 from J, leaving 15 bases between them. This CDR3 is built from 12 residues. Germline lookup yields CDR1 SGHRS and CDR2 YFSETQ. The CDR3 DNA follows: TGCGCCAGCAGCTTCACTGGAGAGCGCTGGTTCTTC. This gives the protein CASSFTGERWFF. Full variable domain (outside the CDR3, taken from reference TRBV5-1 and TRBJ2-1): KAGVTQTPRYLIKTRGQQVTLSCSPISGHRSVSWYQQTPGQGLQFLFEYFSETQRNKGNFPGRFSGRQFSNSRSEMNVSTLELGDSALYLCASSFTGERWFFGPGTRLTVL.

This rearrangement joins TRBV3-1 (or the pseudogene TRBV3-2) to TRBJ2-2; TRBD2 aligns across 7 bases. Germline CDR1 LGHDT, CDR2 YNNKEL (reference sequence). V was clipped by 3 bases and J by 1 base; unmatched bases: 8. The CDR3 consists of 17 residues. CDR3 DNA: TGTGCCAGCAGCCACCACAGCGGGACTAAGAACACCGGGGAGCTGTTTTTT. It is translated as CASSHHSGTKNTGELFF.

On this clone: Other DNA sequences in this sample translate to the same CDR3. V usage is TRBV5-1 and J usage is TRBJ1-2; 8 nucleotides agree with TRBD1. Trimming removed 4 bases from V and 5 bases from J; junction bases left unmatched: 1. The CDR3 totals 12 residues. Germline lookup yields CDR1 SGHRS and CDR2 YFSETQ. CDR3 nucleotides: TGCGCCAGCAGCACAGGGGGGTATGGCTACACCTTC. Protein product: CASSTGGYGYTF.

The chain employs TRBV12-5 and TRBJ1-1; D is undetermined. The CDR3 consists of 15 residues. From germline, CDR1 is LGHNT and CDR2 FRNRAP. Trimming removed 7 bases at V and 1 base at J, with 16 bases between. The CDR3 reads CASAPSGLPNTEAFF. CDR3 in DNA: TGTGCTAGTGCCCCGTCTGGCCTCCCGAACACTGAAGCTTTCTTT. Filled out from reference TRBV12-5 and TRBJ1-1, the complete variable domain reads DARVTQTPRHKVTEMGQEVTMRCQPILGHNTVFWYRQTMMQGLELLAYFRNRAPLDDSGMPKDRFSAEMPDATLATLKIQPSEPRDSAVYFCASAPSGLPNTEAFFGQGTRLTVV.

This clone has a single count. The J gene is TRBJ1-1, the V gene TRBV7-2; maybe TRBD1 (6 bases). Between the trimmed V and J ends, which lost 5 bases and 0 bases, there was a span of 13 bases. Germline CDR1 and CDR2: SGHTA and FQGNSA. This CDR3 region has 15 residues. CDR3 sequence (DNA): TGTGCCAGCAGCCCTCAGGGGAGCCTGAACACTGAAGCTTTCTTT. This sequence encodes CASSPQGSLNTEAFF.

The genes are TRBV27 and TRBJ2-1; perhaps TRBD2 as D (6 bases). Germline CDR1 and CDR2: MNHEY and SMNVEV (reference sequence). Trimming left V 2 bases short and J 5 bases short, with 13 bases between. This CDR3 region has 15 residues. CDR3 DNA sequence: TGTGCCAGCAGTTTAGGGGCCACTAGCCACAATGAGCAGTTCTTC. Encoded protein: CASSLGATSHNEQFF.

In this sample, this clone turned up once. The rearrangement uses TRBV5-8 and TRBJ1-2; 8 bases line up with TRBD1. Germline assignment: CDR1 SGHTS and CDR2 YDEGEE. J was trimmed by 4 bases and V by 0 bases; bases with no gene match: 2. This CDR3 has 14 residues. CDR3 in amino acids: CASSLDRGFYGYTF. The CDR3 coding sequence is TGTGCCAGCAGCTTGGACAGGGGGTTCTATGGCTACACCTTC.

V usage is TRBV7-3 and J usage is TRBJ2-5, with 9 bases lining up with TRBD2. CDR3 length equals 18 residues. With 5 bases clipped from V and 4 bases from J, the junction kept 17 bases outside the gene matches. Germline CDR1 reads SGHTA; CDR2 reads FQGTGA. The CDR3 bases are TGTGCCAGCAGCCCTGGCCCCGGCGGACTAGCGTATGGAGAGACCCAGTACTTC. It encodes CASSPGPGGLAYGETQYF.

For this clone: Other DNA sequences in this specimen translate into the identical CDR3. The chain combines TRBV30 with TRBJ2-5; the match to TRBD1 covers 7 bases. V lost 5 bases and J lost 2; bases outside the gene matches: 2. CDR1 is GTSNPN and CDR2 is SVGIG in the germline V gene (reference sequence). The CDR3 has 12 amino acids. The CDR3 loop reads CAWGQVQETQYF. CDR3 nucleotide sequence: TGTGCCTGGGGACAGGTACAAGAGACCCAGTACTTC.

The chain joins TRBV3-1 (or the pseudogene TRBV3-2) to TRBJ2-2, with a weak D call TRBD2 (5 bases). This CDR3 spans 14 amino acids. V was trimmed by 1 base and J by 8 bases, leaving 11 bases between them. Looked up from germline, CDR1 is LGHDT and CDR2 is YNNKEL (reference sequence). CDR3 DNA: TGTGCCAGCAGCCAAGGAGGGTCCTGGGGGGAGCTGTTTTTT. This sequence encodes CASSQGGSWGELFF.

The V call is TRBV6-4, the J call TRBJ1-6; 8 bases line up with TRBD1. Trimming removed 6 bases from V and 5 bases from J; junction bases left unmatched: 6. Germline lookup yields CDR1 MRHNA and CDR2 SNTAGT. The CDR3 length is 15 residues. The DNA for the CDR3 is TGTGCCAGCAGGACAGGGGCCGGAAATAATTCACCCCTCCACTTT. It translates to CASRTGAGNNSPLHF.

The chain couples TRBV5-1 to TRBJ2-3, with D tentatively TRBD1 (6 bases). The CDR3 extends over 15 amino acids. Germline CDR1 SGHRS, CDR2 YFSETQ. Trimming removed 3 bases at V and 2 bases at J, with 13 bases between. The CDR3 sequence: CASSSSGHYTDTQYF. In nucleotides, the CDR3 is TGCGCCAGCAGCTCGTCGGGACACTACACAGATACGCAGTATTTT.

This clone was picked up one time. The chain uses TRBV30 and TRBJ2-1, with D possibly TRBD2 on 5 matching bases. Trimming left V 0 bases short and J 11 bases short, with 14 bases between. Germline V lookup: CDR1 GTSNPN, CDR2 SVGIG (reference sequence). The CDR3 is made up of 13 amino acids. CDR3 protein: CAWSVRQAGQQFF. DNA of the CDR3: TGTGCCTGGAGTGTACGGCAGGCGGGTCAGCAGTTCTTC.

The CDR3 DNA sequence: TGCGCCAGCACCTTTGGGGGCGGCCCAGATACGCAGTATTTT. This gives the protein CASTFGGGPDTQYF. This sequence joins TRBV5-1 and TRBJ2-3; D might be TRBD1 (6 bases). The V end lost 6 bases, the J end lost 4 bases, and 15 bases lay between the germline ends. The germline V gene encodes CDR1 SGHRS and CDR2 YFSETQ. This CDR3 has 14 amino acids.

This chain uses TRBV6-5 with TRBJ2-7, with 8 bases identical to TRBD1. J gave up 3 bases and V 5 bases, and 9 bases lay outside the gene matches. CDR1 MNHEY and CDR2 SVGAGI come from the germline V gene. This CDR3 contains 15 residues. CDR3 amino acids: CASSNYNTGGYEQYF. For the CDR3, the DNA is TGTGCCAGCAGTAACTATAATACAGGGGGCTACGAGCAGTACTTC.

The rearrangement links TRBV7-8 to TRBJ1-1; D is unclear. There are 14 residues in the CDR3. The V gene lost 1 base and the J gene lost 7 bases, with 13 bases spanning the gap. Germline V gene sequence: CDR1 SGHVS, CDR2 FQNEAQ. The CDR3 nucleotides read TGTGCCAGCAGCTTAGGAGGGCAGCAGAGTGAAGCTTTCTTT. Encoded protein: CASSLGGQQSEAFF.

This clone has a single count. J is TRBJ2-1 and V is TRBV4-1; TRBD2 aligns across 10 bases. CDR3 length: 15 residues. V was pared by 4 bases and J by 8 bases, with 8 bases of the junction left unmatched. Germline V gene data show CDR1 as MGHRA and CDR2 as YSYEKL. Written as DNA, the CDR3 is TGCGCCAGCAGCCTCGAGCGGGAGGGCCGGGATGAGCAGTTCTTC. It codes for CASSLEREGRDEQFF.

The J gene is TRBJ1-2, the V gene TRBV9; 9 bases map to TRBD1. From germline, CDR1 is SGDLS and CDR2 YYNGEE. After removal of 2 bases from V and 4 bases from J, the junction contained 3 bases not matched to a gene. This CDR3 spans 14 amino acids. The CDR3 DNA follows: TGTGCCAGCAGCGTGGGACAGGGAGGCTATGGCTACACCTTC. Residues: CASSVGQGGYGYTF.

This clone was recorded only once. The CDR3: CASSSSGLGSNQPQHF. Written as DNA, the CDR3 is TGTGCCAGCTCATCGTCCGGACTGGGGAGCAATCAGCCCCAGCATTTT. The chain joins TRBV18 to TRBJ1-5; D is unclear. There are 16 residues in the CDR3. Trimming left V 5 bases short and J 1 base short, with 15 bases between. In germline, CDR1 is KGHSH, CDR2 LQKENI.

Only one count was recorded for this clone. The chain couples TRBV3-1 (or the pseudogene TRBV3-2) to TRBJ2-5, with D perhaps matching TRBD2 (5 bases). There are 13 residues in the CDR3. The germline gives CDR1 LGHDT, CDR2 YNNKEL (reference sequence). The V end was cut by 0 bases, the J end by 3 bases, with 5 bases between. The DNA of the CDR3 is TGTGCCAGCAGCCAAGACGGGAAAGAGACCCAGTACTTC. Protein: CASSQDGKETQYF.

CDR3 protein: CASKRLASDTGELFF. The CDR3 DNA reads TGTGCCAGCAAAAGACTAGCATCGGACACCGGGGAGCTGTTTTTT. The V and J genes are TRBV2 and TRBJ2-2, with TRBD2 matching 7 bases. The germline gives CDR1 SNHLY, CDR2 FYNNEI. The V gene end was trimmed by 7 bases and the J gene end by 3 bases; junction bases not matched to a gene: 8. This CDR3 contains 15 residues.

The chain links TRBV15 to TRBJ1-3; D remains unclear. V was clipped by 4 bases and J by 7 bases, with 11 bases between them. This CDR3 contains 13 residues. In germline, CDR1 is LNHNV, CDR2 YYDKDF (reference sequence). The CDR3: CATSKGPGNTIYF. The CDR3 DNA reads TGTGCCACCAGCAAGGGCCCGGGGAACACCATATATTTT.